Below, 30 T cell receptor beta chains from the same sample are listed, as sequenced in a study of cytomegalovirus exposure and HLA in healthy donors. The PCR made use of 60 Vbeta and 13 Jbeta primers. Some clones are missing from TCRdb's copy, which holds only in-frame ones; the method was immunoSEQ multiplex PCR. The table includes roughly 150,000 clones, around 80% detected once. Sequencing input: PBMCs. These receptors were obtained from a male donor in good health and CMV-seronegative.

This clone turned up a few times. The chain carries TRBV7-9 and TRBJ1-2; the match to TRBD1 covers 8 bases. There are 15 residues in the CDR3. V was pared by 5 bases and J by 4 bases, with 9 bases of the junction left unmatched. CDR1 SEHNR and CDR2 FQNEAQ come from the germline V gene (reference sequence). Here the CDR3 DNA reads TGTGCCAGCAGCCCCTCAGGGGGCGGGAGCTATGGCTACACCTTC. Its translation: CASSPSGGGSYGYTF.

This chain joins TRBV30 and TRBJ2-5; tentatively, D is TRBD1 (5 bases). Germline loops: CDR1 GTSNPN, CDR2 SVGIG (reference sequence). The V gene lost 7 bases and the J gene lost 1 base, with 13 bases spanning the gap. The CDR3 consists of 13 residues. The CDR3, as DNA: TGTGCCTTCGAAGGAGACAGCCAAGAGACCCAGTACTTC. This gives the protein CAFEGDSQETQYF.

The count of this clone is one. This chain connects TRBV5-1 to TRBJ2-5; 7 bases fit TRBD1. The junction had 9 bases not matched to a gene; V was cut back by 0 bases and J by 4 bases. The CDR3 totals 16 residues. The germline gives CDR1 SGHRS, CDR2 YFSETQ. CDR3 in DNA: TGCGCCAGCAGCTTGGCCGGTGCAGGGGGATCAGAGACCCAGTACTTC. This codes for CASSLAGAGGSETQYF.

This clone was seen a few times. J is TRBJ2-7 and V is TRBV29-1; 7 nucleotides line up with TRBD1. With 4 bases clipped from V and 2 bases from J, the junction kept 5 bases outside the gene matches. This CDR3 comprises 13 residues. Per germline, CDR1 SQVTM and CDR2 ANQGSEA. The CDR3 spells CSVAGGQAYEQYF. CDR3 DNA sequence: TGCAGCGTTGCAGGGGGACAAGCCTACGAGCAGTACTTC.

The chain is built from TRBV28 and TRBJ2-5, with TRBD2 matching 11 bases. This CDR3 is built from 16 residues. The germline CDR1 and CDR2 sequences are MDHEN and SYDVKM. Losses at the gene ends were 4 bases for V and 2 bases for J; bases not matched to a gene: 6. Here the CDR3 DNA reads TGTGCCAGCAGTTCTCCGACTAGCGGGGATCAAGAGACCCAGTACTTC. Translated: CASSSPTSGDQETQYF.

CDR3 residues: CASRVAPGTNDEQYF. As DNA, the CDR3 is TGTGCCAGCAGGGTTGCCCCGGGTACGAACGACGAGCAGTACTTC. V gene TRBV28 combines with J gene TRBJ2-7; D is undetermined. The CDR3 extends over 15 amino acids. Germline values: CDR1 MDHEN, CDR2 SYDVKM. V was cut by 6 bases and J by 5 bases, with 20 bases left in between.

The V and J genes are TRBV7-8 and TRBJ2-1; 9 nucleotides match TRBD2. The CDR3 is made up of 16 amino acids. Germline V gene sequence: CDR1 SGHVS, CDR2 FQNEAQ. The V gene end was trimmed by 5 bases and the J gene end by 3 bases; junction bases not matched to a gene: 8. In DNA form, the CDR3 reads TGTGCCAGCAGCCGTACGGGTAGCGGGGGCTACAATGAGCAGTTCTTC. It specifies CASSRTGSGGYNEQFF.

J is TRBJ1-2 and V is TRBV7-3; 9 bases fit TRBD1. CDR1 is SGHTA and CDR2 is FQGTGA in the germline V gene. V lost 5 bases and J lost 4; bases outside the gene matches: 5. The length of the CDR3 is 14 residues. In nucleotides, the CDR3 is TGTGCCAGCAGCCCGGACAGGGGCACCTATGGCTACACCTTC. The encoded protein is CASSPDRGTYGYTF.

This clone was seen a single time. V is TRBV19 and J is TRBJ1-1; D unresolved. Per the germline V gene, CDR1 is LNHDA and CDR2 is SQIVND (reference sequence). CDR3 length equals 11 residues. Trimming removed 3 bases from V and 7 bases from J, with 6 bases in between. The CDR3 nucleotides read TGTGCCAGTAGTATCCTAAATGAAGCTTTCTTT. It encodes CASSILNEAFF.

J is TRBJ2-2 and V is TRBV7-2; TRBD2 agrees at 9 bases. This CDR3 has 16 residues. The germline gives CDR1 SGHTA, CDR2 FQGNSA. After removal of 5 bases from V and 10 bases from J, the junction contained 14 bases not matched to a gene. The CDR3 here is CASSPRLNSGSPELFF. The CDR3 DNA reads as TGTGCCAGCAGCCCCAGGTTGAATAGCGGGAGTCCGGAGCTGTTTTTT.

V gene TRBV6-5 combines with J gene TRBJ1-2; 7 positions match TRBD1. V dropped 6 bases and J dropped 0; count of bases not matched to a gene: 4. This CDR3 has 14 residues. From germline, CDR1 is MNHEY and CDR2 SVGAGI. The DNA for the CDR3 is TGTGCCAGCAGACGACAGGGTCCTAACTATGGCTACACCTTC. This gives the protein CASRRQGPNYGYTF.

The CDR3 sequence is CASSYNSYGDTQYF. The CDR3 nucleotides read TGTGCCAGCAGCTATAACTCATACGGAGATACGCAGTATTTT. V usage is TRBV7-9 and J usage is TRBJ2-3; D gene ambiguous. The V gene lost 4 bases and the J gene lost 5 bases, with 13 bases spanning the gap. Germline V CDR1 and CDR2: SEHNR, FQNEAQ (reference sequence). This CDR3 contains 14 residues.

This chain joins TRBV2 and TRBJ2-1, with 8 bases that match TRBD2. The V gene end was trimmed by 3 bases and the J gene end by 3 bases; junction bases not matched to a gene: 7. The V gene's germline CDR1 is SNHLY and CDR2 FYNNEI. The CDR3 is 16 amino acids. CDR3: CASSERGLGVYNEQFF. The DNA for the CDR3 is TGTGCCAGCAGTGAGAGGGGACTAGGAGTCTACAATGAGCAGTTCTTC.

V usage is TRBV5-6 and J usage is TRBJ2-5, with a tentative D call TRBD2 (6 bases). This CDR3 is built from 15 residues. Trimming stripped 0 bases from V and 2 bases from J, with 11 bases between. Germline V lookup: CDR1 SGHDT, CDR2 YYEEEE. The CDR3 sequence is CASSLAPGRQETQYF. For the CDR3, the DNA is TGTGCCAGCAGCTTGGCTCCAGGGAGGCAAGAGACCCAGTACTTC.

The chain carries TRBV30 and TRBJ2-7; TRBD1 matches 7 bases. The CDR3 runs to 14 residues. After removal of 0 bases from V and 5 bases from J, the junction contained 7 bases not matched to a gene. Germline V gene data show CDR1 as GTSNPN and CDR2 as SVGIG (reference sequence). The CDR3 DNA follows: TGTGCCTGGAGTGTAGCGACAGGGTGGCACGAGCAGTACTTC. It codes for CAWSVATGWHEQYF. Full variable domain (outside the CDR3, taken from reference TRBV30 and TRBJ2-7): SQTIHQWPATLVQPVGSPLSLECTVEGTSNPNLYWYRQAAGRGLQLLFYSVGIGQISSEVPQNLSASRPQDRQFILSSKKLLLSDSGFYLCAWSVATGWHEQYFGPGTRLTVT.

V gene TRBV28 combines with J gene TRBJ1-2, with unresolved D. Trimming stripped 10 bases from V and 2 bases from J, with 11 bases between. The V gene's germline CDR1 is MDHEN and CDR2 SYDVKM. This CDR3 has 12 residues. DNA of the CDR3: TGTGCCATATCAGGCCTGAACTATGGCTACACCTTC. Residues: CAISGLNYGYTF.

This clone was picked up a small number of times. V usage is TRBV9 and J usage is TRBJ1-2, with TRBD1 identical over 8 bases. Trimming removed 3 bases from V and 6 bases from J; junction bases left unmatched: 4. The CDR3 loop spans 13 amino acids. From germline, CDR1 is SGDLS and CDR2 YYNGEE. Here the CDR3 reads CASSAPGGHGYTF. The CDR3, as DNA: TGTGCCAGCAGCGCCCCAGGGGGCCATGGCTACACCTTC.

As concerns this clone: The sample contains more than one DNA sequence encoding this CDR3. The chain joins TRBV19 to TRBJ1-1; the D is unclear. With 1 base removed from V and 1 base from J, the gap between germline ends came to 4 bases. The CDR3 loop spans 13 amino acids. The germline V gene encodes CDR1 LNHDA and CDR2 SQIVND (reference sequence). The CDR3 reads CASSIARNTEAFF. CDR3 DNA sequence: TGTGCCAGTAGTATAGCTCGGAACACTGAAGCTTTCTTT.

The chain has TRBV7-3 and TRBJ1-1; D is undetermined. With 1 base removed from V and 3 bases from J, the gap between germline ends came to 6 bases. The CDR3 extends over 13 amino acids. Germline V CDR1 and CDR2: SGHTA, FQGTGA. The CDR3 region is CASSLSRDTEAFF. The CDR3 region has the DNA TGTGCCAGCAGCTTAAGTCGGGACACTGAAGCTTTCTTT.

This chain uses TRBV7-9 with TRBJ2-2; D is unclear. V was shortened by 3 bases and J by 0 bases, with 8 bases between the two germline ends. The length of the CDR3 is 15 residues. In germline, CDR1 is SEHNR, CDR2 FQNEAQ (reference sequence). CDR3: CASSFSAANTGELFF. The CDR3 DNA follows: TGTGCCAGCAGCTTTTCTGCGGCGAACACCGGGGAGCTGTTTTTT.

This chain joins TRBV19 and TRBJ2-5; D gene ambiguous. This CDR3 is built from 13 residues. The V and J ends lost 0 bases and 4 bases respectively, with 6 bases between them. Germline CDR1 and CDR2: LNHDA and SQIVND (reference sequence). CDR3 DNA sequence: TGTGCCAGTAGTATAGACAGTGGAGAGACCCAGTACTTC. Residues: CASSIDSGETQYF.

CDR3 region: CASSTKQGTNTGELFF. CDR3 nucleotide sequence: TGTGCCAGTAGTACGAAACAGGGTACGAACACCGGGGAGCTGTTTTTT. This chain uses TRBV19 with TRBJ2-2; D is possibly TRBD1 (6 bases). This CDR3 has 16 residues. The V end lost 4 bases, the J end lost 0 bases, and 12 bases lay between the germline ends. Germline CDR1 LNHDA, CDR2 SQIVND (reference sequence). Based on the CDR3 plus reference TRBV19 and TRBJ2-2, the full variable domain is DGGITQSPKYLFRKEGQNVTLSCEQNLNHDAMYWYRQDPGQGLRLIYYSQIVNDFQKGDIAEGYSVSREKKESFPLTVTSAQKNPTAFYLCASSTKQGTNTGELFFGEGSRLTVL.

This rearrangement joins TRBV30 to TRBJ2-1; 10 bases line up with TRBD2. CDR3 size: 14 residues. The germline gives CDR1 GTSNPN, CDR2 SVGIG (reference sequence). V shed 5 bases, J shed 1 base, and the junction held 2 bases outside the gene matches. CDR3 amino acids: CAWATSGSYNEQFF. DNA of the CDR3: TGTGCCTGGGCGACTAGCGGGTCCTACAATGAGCAGTTCTTC.

The chain combines TRBV28 with TRBJ2-7; TRBD1 aligns across 8 bases. Germline assignment: CDR1 MDHEN and CDR2 SYDVKM. This CDR3 contains 14 residues. With V trimmed by 5 bases and J by 2 bases, 5 bases remained unmatched. DNA of the CDR3: TGTGCCAGCAGTCCTAGGACAGGGACCTACGAGCAGTACTTC. This encodes CASSPRTGTYEQYF. The full variable domain, completed using reference TRBV28 and TRBJ2-7, is DVKVTQSSRYLVKRTGEKVFLECVQDMDHENMFWYRQDPGLGLRLIYFSYDVKMKEKGDIPEGYSVSREKKERFSLILESASTNQTSMYLCASSPRTGTYEQYFGPGTRLTVT.

The chain is built from TRBV5-1 and TRBJ2-5; TRBD2 aligns across 9 bases. J was trimmed by 1 base and V by 0 bases; bases with no gene match: 4. Germline V CDR1 and CDR2: SGHRS, YFSETQ. The CDR3 has 16 amino acids. DNA for the CDR3: TGCGCCAGCAGCTTGGTGGCTAGCGGGACCCAAGAGACCCAGTACTTC. Residues: CASSLVASGTQETQYF.

V usage is TRBV9 and J usage is TRBJ2-2; D possibly corresponds to TRBD1 (6 bases). Germline assignment: CDR1 SGDLS and CDR2 YYNGEE. The V and J ends lost 4 bases and 4 bases respectively, with 20 bases between them. The CDR3 spans 17 residues. The CDR3 region is CASSPLGQFPSTGELFF. Here the CDR3 DNA reads TGTGCCAGCAGCCCCCTCGGACAGTTTCCTAGCACCGGGGAGCTGTTTTTT.

The genes are TRBV11-3 and TRBJ2-5; unclear D gene. The CDR3 extends over 13 amino acids. Germline CDR1 is SGHNT and CDR2 is YENEEA. V gave up 0 bases and J gave up 10 bases, with 12 bases separating them. The CDR3 region is CASSLDPNGGQYF. The DNA for the CDR3 is TGTGCCAGCAGCTTAGACCCAAACGGTGGCCAGTACTTC. Full variable domain (missing parts from reference TRBV11-3 and TRBJ2-5): EAGVVQSPRYKIIEKKQPVAFWCNPISGHNTLYWYLQNLGQGPELLIRYENEEAVDDSQLPKDRFSAERLKGVDSTLKIQPAELGDSAVYLCASSLDPNGGQYFGPGTRLLVL.

The chain recombines TRBV7-8 with TRBJ2-3, with D perhaps TRBD1 (7 bases). This CDR3 is built from 17 residues. The germline CDR1 and CDR2 sequences are SGHVS and FQNEAQ. V lost 3 bases and J 4 bases, leaving 20 bases between the germline ends. CDR3 region: CASSFPRRTGGADTQYF. The CDR3 region has the DNA TGTGCCAGCAGCTTCCCTAGGAGGACAGGAGGGGCAGATACGCAGTATTTT.

This chain uses TRBV18 with TRBJ2-7, with 7 bases aligning to TRBD2. The junction had 5 bases not matched to a gene; V was cut back by 0 bases and J by 3 bases. Germline values: CDR1 KGHSH, CDR2 LQKENI. The CDR3 covers 15 residues. The CDR3: CASSPPSREGYEQYF. In nucleotides, the CDR3 is TGTGCCAGCTCACCACCGTCAAGGGAGGGCTACGAGCAGTACTTC. The full variable domain, completed using reference TRBV18 and TRBJ2-7, is NAGVMQNPRHLVRRRGQEARLRCSPMKGHSHVYWYRQLPEEGLKFMVYLQKENIIDESGMPKERFSAEFPKEGPSILRIQQVVRGDSAAYFCASSPPSREGYEQYFGPGTRLTVT.

V is TRBV18 and J is TRBJ1-2, with 9 bases lining up with TRBD1. The length of the CDR3 is 13 residues. CDR1 is KGHSH, CDR2 LQKENI, per germline. Trimming removed 1 base from V and 8 bases from J; junction bases left unmatched: 2. CDR3 sequence: CASSPRTGEGYTF. The CDR3, as DNA: TGTGCCAGCTCACCACGGACAGGGGAAGGCTACACCTTC.